What follows are 6 T cell receptor beta chains derived from one specimen sequenced in a study of blood T cell repertoires in COVID-19. Profiled with immunoSEQ multiplex PCR; TCRdb holds only in-frame clones, not every one. This table has roughly 87,000 clones, over 75% appearing once. Sequenced sample: peripheral blood. All receptors derive from a woman over 75 with COVID-19, enrolled during active disease.

The chain links TRBV11-2 to TRBJ1-4; 9 positions agree with TRBD1. The CDR3 runs 17 residues. With 5 bases clipped from V and 0 bases from J, the junction kept 7 bases outside the gene matches. CDR1 and CDR2 from the germline V gene are SGHAT and FQNNGV. CDR3 loop: CASSPGQGLATNEKLFF. The CDR3 DNA reads TGTGCCAGCAGCCCCGGACAGGGGCTTGCAACTAATGAAAAACTGTTTTTT.

The chain joins TRBV10-3 to TRBJ2-2; the D gene is possibly TRBD1 (5 bases). The V end lost 4 bases, the J end lost 3 bases, and 12 bases lay between the germline ends. There are 15 residues in the CDR3. CDR1 is ENHRY, CDR2 SYGVKD, per germline. The CDR3 spells CAISGHGADTGELFF. In DNA, the CDR3 is TGTGCCATCAGTGGTCATGGGGCTGACACCGGGGAGCTGTTTTTT.

The CDR3: CASSLGRQETQYF. The DNA for the CDR3 is TGTGCCAGCAGCTTGGGCAGGCAAGAGACCCAGTACTTC. The V call is TRBV5-6, the J call TRBJ2-5; D is unclear. This CDR3 contains 13 residues. Trimming took 0 bases from V and 2 from J, leaving 5 bases between them. Germline V gene lookup returns CDR1 SGHDT and CDR2 YYEEEE.

The V gene is TRBV9, the J gene TRBJ2-7; D is unclear. Trimming removed 4 bases at V and 6 bases at J, with 14 bases between. CDR1 and CDR2 (germline): SGDLS, YYNGEE. The CDR3 is 13 amino acids. The DNA for the CDR3 is TGTGCCAGCAGCCGTCGTAACTCGGGCGAGCAGTACTTC. It codes for CASSRRNSGEQYF.

There are a few counts of this clone. This sequence joins TRBV21-1 and TRBJ1-3; no check of the table's D call, TRBD1, against the DNA was made. TRBV21-1 is flagged as a pseudogene. The CDR3 is 17 amino acids. The CDR3 DNA sequence: TGTGCCAGCAGCAAAAGGGGAACAGGTGTGAGTGGAAACACCATATATTTT. Translation: CASSKRGTGVSGNTIYF.

The chain couples TRBV7-2 to TRBJ2-3; 11 bases fit TRBD2. Germline trimming cut 4 bases from V and 0 bases from J; bases unmatched to any gene: 6. This CDR3 has 17 amino acids. CDR1 and CDR2 from the germline V gene are SGHTA and FQGNSA. CDR3 loop: CASSSRLAGSSTDTQYF. CDR3 DNA: TGTGCCAGCAGCTCCCGACTAGCGGGGTCTAGCACAGATACGCAGTATTTT.